This T cell receptor (beta chain) was profiled in a study of OX40 agonist ivuxolimab in advanced cancers. Study-level background: Patients receiving dose escalation had hepatocellular carcinoma, melanoma, renal cell or head and neck cancer.

Study findings and constraints: CD4+ and CD8+ T cells in blood underwent clonal expansion by week 6 at 0.1 to 3.0 mg/kg.

Trimming took 6 bases from V and 5 from J; bases not matched to a gene: 2. CDR3 length: 13 residues. Looked up from germline, CDR1 is ENHRY and CDR2 is SYGVKD. About this clone itself: Its antigen is undetermined.

TCRdb's copy holds only in-frame clones and misses some; the assay was immunoSEQ multiplex PCR. There are roughly 87,000 clones in the sample; roughly 93% occur only once, and about 0.76% lies in the top ten. This receptor was identified in an adult with an advanced solid tumor such as melanoma, head and neck, liver or kidney cancer. The sample was CD4+ or CD8+ T cells sorted from blood, taken in a trial of the OX40 agonist ivuxolimab. This rearrangement joins TRBV10-3 to TRBJ2-5, with 11 positions matching TRBD1. DNA for the CDR3: TGTGCCATCAGCGGACAGGGGGCCGAGACCCAGTACTTC. Encoded protein: CAISGQGAETQYF.